These T cell receptor beta chains were read from a single sample in a study of vaccination and CD4 T cells after COVID-19. TCRdb re-called the PCR reads through MiXCR, storing one row per CDR3 protein. The sample yields about 9,600 distinct CDR3 sequences, around 30% seen once. What these receptors recognize is not known. The specimen comprised CD4+ T cells from blood, cultured in vitro, sampled after SARS-CoV-2 vaccination. These receptors all come from a human donor who had recovered from COVID-19. CDR3s include the opening cysteine and the closing phenylalanine or tryptophan. D genes are given only for firm matches. Clone size is not always given. Where it is, it says once, few, many or a class for expanded clones.

V gene	D gene	J gene	clone size	CDR3 length	CDR3 DNA	CDR3 protein
TRBV19	NA	TRBJ1-5	NA	15	TGTGCCAGTAGTATACAGCCCGAATTCTATCAGCCCCAGCATTTT	CASSIQPEFYQPQHF
TRBV15	NA	TRBJ1-1	NA	14	TGTGCCACCAGCAGAGATACAATGAACACTGAAGCTTTCTTT	CATSRDTMNTEAFF
TRBV7-9	NA	TRBJ1-1	NA	13	TGTGCCAGCAGACACGGACAGTTCACTGAAGCTTTCTTT	CASRHGQFTEAFF
TRBV4-3	NA	TRBJ2-7	NA	15	TGCGCCAGCAGCCAAGAGGGGACGGAGGGAGGCGAGCAGTACTTC	CASSQEGTEGGEQYF
TRBV7-2	TRBD1	TRBJ1-1	large	13	TGTGCCGCGCGGACAGGGATGAACACTGAAGCTTTCTTT	CAARTGMNTEAFF
TRBV7-8	TRBD2	TRBJ2-1	few	15	TGTGCCAGCAGCTCGACTAGCGGGAGTAAGAATGAGCAGTTCTTC	CASSSTSGSKNEQFF
TRBV2	NA	TRBJ1-5	NA	12	TGTGCCAGCAACGGAGGCAATCAGCCCCAGCATTTT	CASNGGNQPQHF
TRBV20-1	TRBD1	TRBJ2-1	NA	11	TGCAGTGCCTCCCCAGGGGGCGGGCAGTTCTTC	CSASPGGGQFF
TRBV20-1	TRBD1	TRBJ1-6	medium-sized	16	TGCAGTGCTAGTCCACAGGGGTCCTGGCTTAATTCACCCCTCCACTTT	CSASPQGSWLNSPLHF
TRBV10-3	TRBD2	TRBJ2-3	medium-sized	14	TGTGCCATCAGTCCCGGGACTAGCGTCTATACGCAGTATTTT	CAISPGTSVYTQYF
TRBV4-1	NA	TRBJ1-2	few	14	TGCGCCAGCAGCCAAGAAAGATGGGGGGGTGGCTACACCTTC	CASSQERWGGGYTF
TRBV28	NA	TRBJ2-7	NA	15	TGTGCCAGCAGTTTGGGACGCGTGCCGACCTACGAGCAGTACTTC	CASSLGRVPTYEQYF
TRBV18	NA	TRBJ2-5	NA	14	TGTGCTACGGGCGTTCAGGTTGGGGCAGAGACCCAGTACTTC	CATGVQVGAETQYF
TRBV10-1	NA	TRBJ2-2	few	13	TGCGCCAGCAGTGAGCAGTACACCGGGGAGCTGTTTTTT	CASSEQYTGELFF
TRBV6-1	NA	TRBJ1-2	NA	14	TGTGCCAGCAGACCCCAGGCCTCGAGCTATGGCTACACCTTC	CASRPQASSYGYTF
TRBV6-1	NA	TRBJ2-1	large	13	TGTGCCAGCAGGCCAGACACCCACAATGAGCAGTTCTTC	CASRPDTHNEQFF
TRBV6-1	NA	TRBJ2-5	NA	14	TGTGCCAGCAGTGAAGGGACGGCCTCAGAGACCCAGTACTTC	CASSEGTASETQYF
TRBV12-3/TRBV12-4	TRBD2	TRBJ2-7	few	16	TGTGCCAGCAGTTTAGCCCCGGGACTAGCGTCCTACGAGCAGTACTTC	CASSLAPGLASYEQYF
TRBV23-1	NA	TRBJ2-3	few	14	TGCGCCAGCAGTCTTAGACAACGCACAGATACGCAGTATTTT	CASSLRQRTDTQYF
TRBV6-5	TRBD1	TRBJ2-3	few	15	TGTGCCAGCAGTTATTTGGGACAGGGCATGAATACGCAGTATTTT	CASSYLGQGMNTQYF
TRBV28	TRBD2	TRBJ2-3	NA	17	TGTGCCAGCAGCTATAGGACTAGCGGGTTTAGCACAGATACGCAGTATTTT	CASSYRTSGFSTDTQYF
TRBV29-1	NA	TRBJ1-2	NA	12	TGCAGCGTTGGGAATCATAACTATGGCTACACCTTC	CSVGNHNYGYTF
TRBV7-2	NA	TRBJ1-2	few	15	TGTGCCAGCAGCCTCGGGACACCCACTAACTATGGCTACACCTTC	CASSLGTPTNYGYTF